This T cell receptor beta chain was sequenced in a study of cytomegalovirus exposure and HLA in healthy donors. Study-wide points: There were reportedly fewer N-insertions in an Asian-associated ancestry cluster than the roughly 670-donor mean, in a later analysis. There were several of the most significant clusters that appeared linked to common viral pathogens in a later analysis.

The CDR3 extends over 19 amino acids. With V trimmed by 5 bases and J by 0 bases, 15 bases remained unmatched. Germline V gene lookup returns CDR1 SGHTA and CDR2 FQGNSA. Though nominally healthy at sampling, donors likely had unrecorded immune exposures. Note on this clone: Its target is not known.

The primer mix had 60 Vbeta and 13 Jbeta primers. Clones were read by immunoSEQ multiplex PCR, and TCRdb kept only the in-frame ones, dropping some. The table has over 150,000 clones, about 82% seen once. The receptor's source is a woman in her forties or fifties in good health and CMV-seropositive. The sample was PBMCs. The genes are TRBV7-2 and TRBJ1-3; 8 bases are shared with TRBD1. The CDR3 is CASSLRSRDRPFSGNTIYF. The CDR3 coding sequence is TGTGCCAGCAGCCTTCGATCCCGGGACAGGCCCTTCTCTGGAAACACCATATATTTT.